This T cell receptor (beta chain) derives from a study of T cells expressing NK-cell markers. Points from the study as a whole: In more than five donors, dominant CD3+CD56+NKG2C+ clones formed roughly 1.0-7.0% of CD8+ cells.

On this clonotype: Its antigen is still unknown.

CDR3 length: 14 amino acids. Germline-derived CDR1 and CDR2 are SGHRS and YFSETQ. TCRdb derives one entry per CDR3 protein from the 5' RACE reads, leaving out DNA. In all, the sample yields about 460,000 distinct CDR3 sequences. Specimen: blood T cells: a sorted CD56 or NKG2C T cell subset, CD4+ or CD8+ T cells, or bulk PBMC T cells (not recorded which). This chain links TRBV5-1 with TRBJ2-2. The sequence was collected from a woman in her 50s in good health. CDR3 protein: CASSLIEKTGELFF. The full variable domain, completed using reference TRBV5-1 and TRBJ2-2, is KAGVTQTPRYLIKTRGQQVTLSCSPISGHRSVSWYQQTPGQGLQFLFEYFSETQRNKGNFPGRFSGRQFSNSRSEMNVSTLELGDSALYLCASSLIEKTGELFFGEGSRLTVL.